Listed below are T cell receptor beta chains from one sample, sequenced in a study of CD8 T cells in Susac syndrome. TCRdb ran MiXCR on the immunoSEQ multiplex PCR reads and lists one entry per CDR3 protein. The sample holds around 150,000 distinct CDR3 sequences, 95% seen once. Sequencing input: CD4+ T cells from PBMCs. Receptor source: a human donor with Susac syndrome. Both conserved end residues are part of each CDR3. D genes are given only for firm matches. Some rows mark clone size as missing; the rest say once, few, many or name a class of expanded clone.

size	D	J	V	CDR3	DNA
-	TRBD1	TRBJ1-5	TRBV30	CAWSGQGRNQPQHF	TGTGCCTGGAGTGGACAGGGTCGCAATCAGCCCCAGCATTTT
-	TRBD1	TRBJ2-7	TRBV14	CASYRDRNHEQYF	TGTGCCAGCTACCGGGACAGGAACCACGAGCAGTACTTC
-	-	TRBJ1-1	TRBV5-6	CASSLVVSQGAFF	TGTGCCAGCAGCTTGGTGGTGTCGCAGGGGGCTTTCTTT
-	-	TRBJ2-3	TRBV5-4	CASSLVGGDTQYF	TGTGCCAGCAGCTTGGTAGGCGGGGATACGCAGTATTTT
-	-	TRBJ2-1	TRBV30	CAWSVFWGPGSYNEQFF	TGTGCCTGGAGTGTATTTTGGGGTCCGGGTTCCTACAATGAGCAGTTCTTC
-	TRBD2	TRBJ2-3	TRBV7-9	CASSLSSGGTTDTQYF	TGTGCCAGCAGCTTAAGTAGCGGGGGGACCACAGATACGCAGTATTTT
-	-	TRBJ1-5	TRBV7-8	CASSRDTPFNQPQHF	TGTGCCAGCAGCCGGGACACACCGTTCAATCAGCCCCAGCATTTT
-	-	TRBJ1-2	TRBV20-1	CSAHHRGVYGYTF	TGCAGTGCCCACCATAGGGGCGTCTATGGCTACACCTTC
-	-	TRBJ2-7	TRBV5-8	CASSYTRYEQYF	TGTGCCAGCAGTTACACCCGGTACGAGCAGTACTTC
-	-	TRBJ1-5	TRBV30	CAWSADSNQPQHF	TGTGCCTGGAGTGCTGATAGCAATCAGCCCCAGCATTTT
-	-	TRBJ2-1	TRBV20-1	CSAREGGRNEQFF	TGCAGTGCTAGAGAGGGGGGGCGCAATGAGCAGTTCTTC
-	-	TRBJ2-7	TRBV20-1	CSARDFQRASYEQYF	TGCAGTGCTAGAGACTTCCAGCGGGCCTCCTACGAGCAGTACTTC
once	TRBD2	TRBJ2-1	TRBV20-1	CSAGRGRPSYNEQFF	TGCAGTGCTGGGAGGGGACGGCCCTCCTACAATGAGCAGTTCTTC
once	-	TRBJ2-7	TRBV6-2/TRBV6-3	CASSYGDRSHF	TGTGCCAGCAGTTACGGGGACCGCTCGCACTTC
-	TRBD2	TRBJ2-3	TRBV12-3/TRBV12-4	CASTLGLELGNTQYF	TGTGCCAGCACCCTAGGACTAGAGCTTGGTAATACGCAGTATTTT
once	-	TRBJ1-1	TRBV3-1	CASSPSRERDEAFF	TGTGCCAGCAGCCCTAGTAGGGAACGGGACGAGGCTTTCTTT
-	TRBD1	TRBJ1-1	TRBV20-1	CSASLHRGNTEAFF	TGCAGTGCTAGTCTACACAGGGGGAACACTGAAGCTTTCTTT
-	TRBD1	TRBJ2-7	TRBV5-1	CASSFSGTGPTEQYF	TGCGCCAGCAGCTTTTCCGGGACAGGGCCCACCGAGCAGTACTTC
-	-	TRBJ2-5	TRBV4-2	CASSQSTGETQYF	TGTGCCAGCAGCCAATCTACAGGGGAGACCCAGTACTTC
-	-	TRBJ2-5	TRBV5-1	CASSLSTGQETQYF	TGCGCCAGCAGCTTGTCCACAGGGCAAGAGACCCAGTACTTC
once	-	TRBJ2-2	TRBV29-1	CSVSRQASGELFF	TGCAGCGTTTCAAGGCAGGCCTCCGGGGAGCTGTTTTTT
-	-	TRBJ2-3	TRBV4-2	CASSQDWASAEDTQYF	TGTGCCAGCAGCCAAGATTGGGCTAGTGCTGAAGATACGCAGTATTTT
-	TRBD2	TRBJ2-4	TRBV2	CASSEALLLASGSKNIQYF	TGTGCCAGCAGTGAAGCGCTTCTTTTGGCTAGCGGGAGCAAAAACATTCAGTACTTC
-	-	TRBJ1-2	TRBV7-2	CASSLDLGLGYTF	TGTGCCAGCAGCTTAGATCTTGGACTTGGCTACACCTTC
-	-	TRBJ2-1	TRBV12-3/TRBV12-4	CASSFLGQREQFF	TGTGCCAGCAGTTTTCTCGGACAGCGCGAGCAGTTCTTC
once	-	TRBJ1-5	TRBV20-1	CSARDPGTQSQPQHF	TGCAGTGCTAGAGACCCTGGGACGCAGAGTCAGCCCCAGCATTTT
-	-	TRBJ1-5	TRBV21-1	CASSKNQPQHF	TGTGCCAGCAGCAAAAATCAGCCCCAGCATTTT
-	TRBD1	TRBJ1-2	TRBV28	CASSRGQGLSYGYTF	TGTGCCAGCAGTCGGGGACAGGGCCTTAGTTATGGCTACACCTTC
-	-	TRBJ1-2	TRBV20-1	CSARDSRSRNYGYTF	TGCAGTGCTAGAGATTCGAGAAGTAGGAACTATGGCTACACCTTC
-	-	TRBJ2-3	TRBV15	CATSRETDTQYF	TGTGCCACCAGCAGAGAAACAGATACGCAGTATTTT
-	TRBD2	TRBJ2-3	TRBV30	CAWSVGLAATDTQYF	TGTGCCTGGAGTGTGGGACTAGCGGCAACAGATACGCAGTATTTT
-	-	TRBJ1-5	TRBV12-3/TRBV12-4	CASRAGRGRPNQPQHF	TGTGCCAGCAGGGCTGGCAGGGGCCGCCCGAATCAGCCCCAGCATTTT
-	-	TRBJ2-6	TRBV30	CAWSVSRANVLTF	TGTGCCTGGAGTGTATCTAGGGCCAACGTCCTGACTTTC
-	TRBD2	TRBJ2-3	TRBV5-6	CASSSPGLGFSDTQYF	TGTGCCAGCAGCTCACCGGGACTAGGTTTCTCGGATACGCAGTATTTT
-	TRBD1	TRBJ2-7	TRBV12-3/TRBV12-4	CASSFQGAYEQYF	TGTGCCAGCAGTTTTCAGGGGGCCTACGAGCAGTACTTC
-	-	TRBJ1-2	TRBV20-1	CSARDPTLLYGYTF	TGCAGTGCTAGAGACCCGACACTTCTCTATGGCTACACCTTC
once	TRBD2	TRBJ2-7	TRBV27	CASSLFAAGDEQYF	TGTGCCAGCAGTTTATTTGCAGCGGGAGACGAGCAGTACTTC
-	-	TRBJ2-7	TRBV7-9	CASSLAIVGGEQYF	TGTGCCAGCAGCTTAGCGATCGTAGGGGGCGAGCAGTACTTC
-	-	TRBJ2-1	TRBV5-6	CASSLVGLSSYNEQFF	TGTGCCAGCAGCTTGGTGGGACTCTCCTCCTACAATGAGCAGTTCTTC
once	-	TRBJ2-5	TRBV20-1	CSVWGETQYF	TGCAGTGTGTGGGGAGAGACCCAGTACTTC
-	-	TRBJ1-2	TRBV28	CASSLSGSDRDYGYTF	TGTGCCAGCAGTTTATCAGGAAGCGACAGAGACTATGGCTACACCTTC
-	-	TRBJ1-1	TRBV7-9	CASSFTQGGTEAFF	TGTGCCAGCAGCTTTACCCAGGGAGGGACTGAAGCTTTCTTT
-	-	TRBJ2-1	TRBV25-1	CASSETHVSHNEQFF	TGTGCCAGCAGTGAAACCCACGTCAGCCACAATGAGCAGTTCTTC
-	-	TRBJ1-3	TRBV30	CATQQGNTIYF	TGTGCCACTCAGCAGGGAAACACCATATATTTT